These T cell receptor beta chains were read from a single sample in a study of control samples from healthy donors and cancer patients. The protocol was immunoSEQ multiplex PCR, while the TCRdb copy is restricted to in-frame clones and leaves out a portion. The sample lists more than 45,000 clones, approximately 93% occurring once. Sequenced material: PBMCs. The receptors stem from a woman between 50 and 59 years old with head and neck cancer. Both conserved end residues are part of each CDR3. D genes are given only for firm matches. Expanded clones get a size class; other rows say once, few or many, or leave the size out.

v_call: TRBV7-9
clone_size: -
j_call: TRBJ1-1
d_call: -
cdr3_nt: TGTGCCAGCAGCCCTTGGACAGCCACGAACACTGAAGCTTTCTTT
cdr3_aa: CASSPWTATNTEAFF

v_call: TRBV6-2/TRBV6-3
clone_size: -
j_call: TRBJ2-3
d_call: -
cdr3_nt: TGTGCCAGCAGTTTTCGACTAGTTATAGATACGCAGTATTTT
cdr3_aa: CASSFRLVIDTQYF

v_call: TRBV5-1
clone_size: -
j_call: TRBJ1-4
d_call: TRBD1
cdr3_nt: TGCGCCAGCAGCTTGGAAAAGGGGGCTGGTGAAAAACTGTTTTTT
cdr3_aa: CASSLEKGAGEKLFF

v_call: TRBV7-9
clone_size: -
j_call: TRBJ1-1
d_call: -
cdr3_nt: TGTGCCAGCAGCTCGAGGGGCACAGCGAACACTGAAGCTTTCTTT
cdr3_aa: CASSSRGTANTEAFF

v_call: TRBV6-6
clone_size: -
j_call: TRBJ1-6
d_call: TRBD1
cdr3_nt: TGTGCCAGCAGTCCGACAGGACAGGGGAATAATTCACCCCTCCACTTT
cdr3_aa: CASSPTGQGNNSPLHF

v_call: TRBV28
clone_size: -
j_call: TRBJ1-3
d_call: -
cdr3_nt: TGTGCCATAATGCCGGGGGGGTCCTCTGGAAACACCATATATTTT
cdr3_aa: CAIMPGGSSGNTIYF

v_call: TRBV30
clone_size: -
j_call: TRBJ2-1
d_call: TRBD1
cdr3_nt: TGTGCCGGAAGGGGGACAGGAGAAAGGATCAATGAGCAGTTCTTC
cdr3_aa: CAGRGTGERINEQFF

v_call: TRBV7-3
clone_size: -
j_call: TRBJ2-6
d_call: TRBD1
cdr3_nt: TGTGCCAGCAGCTTATACGGGACAGGGGGCTCAGGGGCCAACGTCCTGACTTTC
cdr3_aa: CASSLYGTGGSGANVLTF

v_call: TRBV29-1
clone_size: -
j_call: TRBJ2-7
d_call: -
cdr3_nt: TGCAGCGTTGAAGAACATAAGAAACCCTACGAGCAGTACTTC
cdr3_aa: CSVEEHKKPYEQYF

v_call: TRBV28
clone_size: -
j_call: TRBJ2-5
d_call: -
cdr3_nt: TGTGCCAGCAGTCCCCGCGTAACCCAGTACTTC
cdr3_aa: CASSPRVTQYF

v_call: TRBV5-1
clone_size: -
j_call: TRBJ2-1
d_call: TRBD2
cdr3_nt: TGCGCCAGCAGCCCCAGAAGGACTAGCGCTCAGACCTACAATGAGCAGTTCTTC
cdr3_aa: CASSPRRTSAQTYNEQFF

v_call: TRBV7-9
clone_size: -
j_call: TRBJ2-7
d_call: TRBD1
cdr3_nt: TGTGCCAGCAGCGTCTACAGGGGTCTCAGCTCCTACGAGCAGTACTTC
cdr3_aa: CASSVYRGLSSYEQYF

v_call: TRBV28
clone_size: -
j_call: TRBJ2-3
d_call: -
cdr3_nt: TGTGCCAGCAGGTCAGGGCCAGATACGCAGTATTTT
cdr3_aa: CASRSGPDTQYF

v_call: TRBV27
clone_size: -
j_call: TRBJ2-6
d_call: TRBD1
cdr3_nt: TGTGCCAGCAGTTTGGACAGGATCTCTGGGGCCAACGTCCTGACTTTC
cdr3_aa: CASSLDRISGANVLTF

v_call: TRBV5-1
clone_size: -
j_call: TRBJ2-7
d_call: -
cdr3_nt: TGCGCCAGCAGCTTGCGGGACGAGCAGTACTTC
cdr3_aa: CASSLRDEQYF

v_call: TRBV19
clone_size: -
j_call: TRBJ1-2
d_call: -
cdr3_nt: TGTGCCAGTAGTATTAGTCCGATTTCTAGGGGCTACACCTTC
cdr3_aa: CASSISPISRGYTF

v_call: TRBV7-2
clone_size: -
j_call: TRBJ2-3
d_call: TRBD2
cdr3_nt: TGTGCCAGCAGCTTATGGGATAGCGGGGGCACAGATACGCAGTATTTT
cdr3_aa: CASSLWDSGGTDTQYF

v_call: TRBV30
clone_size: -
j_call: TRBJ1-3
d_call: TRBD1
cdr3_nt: TGTGCCTGGGGAAGACAGGGGGCGCGTGGAAACACCATATATTTT
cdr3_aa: CAWGRQGARGNTIYF

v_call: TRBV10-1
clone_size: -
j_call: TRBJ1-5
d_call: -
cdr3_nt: TGCGCCAGCAGTGTAAGGGGTGGGGGGGATCAGCCCCAGCATTTT
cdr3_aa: CASSVRGGGDQPQHF

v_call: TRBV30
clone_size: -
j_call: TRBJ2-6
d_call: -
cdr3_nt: TGTGCCTGGAGTGGAAGTTTCTCTGGGGCCAACGTCCTGACTTTC
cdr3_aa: CAWSGSFSGANVLTF

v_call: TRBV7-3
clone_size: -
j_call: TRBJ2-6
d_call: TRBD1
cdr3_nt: TGTGCCAGCAGATCAGGGGGTTCTGGGGCCAACGTCCTGACTTTC
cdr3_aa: CASRSGGSGANVLTF

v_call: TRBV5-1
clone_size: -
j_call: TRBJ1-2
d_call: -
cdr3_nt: TGCGCCAGCAGCCTACCAGCTAACTATGGCTACACCTTC
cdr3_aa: CASSLPANYGYTF

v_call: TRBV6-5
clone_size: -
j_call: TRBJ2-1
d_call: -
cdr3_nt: TGTGCCAGCAGTTACGCGGGGGCCTCTCGAGAGCAGTTCTTC
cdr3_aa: CASSYAGASREQFF

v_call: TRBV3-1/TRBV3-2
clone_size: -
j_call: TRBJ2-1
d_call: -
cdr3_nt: TGTGCCAGCAGCCAGCAGGGACTCGGTGAGCAGTTCTTC
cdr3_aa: CASSQQGLGEQFF

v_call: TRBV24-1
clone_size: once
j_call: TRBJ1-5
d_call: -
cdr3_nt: TGTGCCACCTCCCGGGGTGACGGGAATCAGCCCCAGCATTTT
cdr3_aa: CATSRGDGNQPQHF

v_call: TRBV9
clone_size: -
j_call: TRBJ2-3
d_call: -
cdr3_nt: TGTGCCAGCAGCGTAGGCGGGTTACACACAGATACGCAGTATTTT
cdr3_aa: CASSVGGLHTDTQYF

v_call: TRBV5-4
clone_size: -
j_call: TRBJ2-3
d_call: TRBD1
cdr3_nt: TGTGCCAGCAGCTACCCGACAGGGGCCAGCACAGATACGCAGTATTTT
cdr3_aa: CASSYPTGASTDTQYF

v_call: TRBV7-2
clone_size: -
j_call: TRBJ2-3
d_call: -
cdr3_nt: TGTGCCAGCAGCTTAGAACGGCTCACAGATACGCAGTATTTT
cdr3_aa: CASSLERLTDTQYF

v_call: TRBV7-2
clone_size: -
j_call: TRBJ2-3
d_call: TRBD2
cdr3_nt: TGTGCCAGCAGCTTAGAGGGACTAGCGGGAGGAGCAGATACGCAGTATTTT
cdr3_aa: CASSLEGLAGGADTQYF

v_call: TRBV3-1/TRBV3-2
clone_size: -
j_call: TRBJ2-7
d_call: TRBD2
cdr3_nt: TGTGCCAGCAGCCAACTAGCGGGAGCCCCCCGCGAGCAGTACTTC
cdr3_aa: CASSQLAGAPREQYF

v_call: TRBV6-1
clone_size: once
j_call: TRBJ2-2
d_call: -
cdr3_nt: TGTGCCAGCAGTGAGAGACGGGGCGACACCGGGGAGCTGTTTTTT
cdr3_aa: CASSERRGDTGELFF

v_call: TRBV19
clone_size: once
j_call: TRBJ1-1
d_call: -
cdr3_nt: TGTGCCAGTAGTATTATATGGGGTAACACTGAAGCTTTCTTT
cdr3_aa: CASSIIWGNTEAFF

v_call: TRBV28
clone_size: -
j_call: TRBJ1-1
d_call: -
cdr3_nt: TGTGCCAGCGGGACTTACGTAATGAACACTGAAGCTTTCTTT
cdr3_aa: CASGTYVMNTEAFF

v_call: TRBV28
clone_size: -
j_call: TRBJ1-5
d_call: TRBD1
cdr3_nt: TGTGCCAGCAGTTCAACAGGGGGCGGTCAGCCCCAGCATTTT
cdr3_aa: CASSSTGGGQPQHF

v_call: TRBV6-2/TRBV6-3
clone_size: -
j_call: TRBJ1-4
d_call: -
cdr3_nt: TGTGCCAGCAGTTACCCTACTGGGCAGTTAGTAAGAGAAAAACTGTTTTTT
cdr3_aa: CASSYPTGQLVREKLFF

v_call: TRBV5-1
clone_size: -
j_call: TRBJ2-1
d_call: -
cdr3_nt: TGCGCCAGCAGCTTGGCCCGAGACAGGACCTACAATGAGCAGTTCTTC
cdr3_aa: CASSLARDRTYNEQFF

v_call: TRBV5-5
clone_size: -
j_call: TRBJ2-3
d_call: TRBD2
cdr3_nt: TGTGCCAGCAGCCTAGGACTAGCGGGAGGAGATACGCAGTATTTT
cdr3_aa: CASSLGLAGGDTQYF

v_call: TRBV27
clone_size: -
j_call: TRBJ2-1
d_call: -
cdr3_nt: TGTGCCAGCAGTTTAGGGCGGGCCTCCTACAATGAGCAGTTCTTC
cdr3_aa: CASSLGRASYNEQFF

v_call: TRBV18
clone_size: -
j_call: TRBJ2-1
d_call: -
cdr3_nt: TGTGCCAGCTCAGACCCGGGGGCTAGCGGCGTCAATGAGCAGTTCTTC
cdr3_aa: CASSDPGASGVNEQFF

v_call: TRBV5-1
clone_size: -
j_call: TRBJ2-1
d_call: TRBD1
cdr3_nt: TGCGCCAGCAGCTTGGCCCTGGGACAGGGGGGCAATGAGCAGTTCTTC
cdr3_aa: CASSLALGQGGNEQFF

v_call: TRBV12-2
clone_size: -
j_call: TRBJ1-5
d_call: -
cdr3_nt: TGTGCAAGTCGCCCGTCCGGCGAGCCCCAGCATTTT
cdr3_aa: CASRPSGEPQHF

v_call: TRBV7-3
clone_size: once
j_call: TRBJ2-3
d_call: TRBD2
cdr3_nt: TGTGCCAGCAGCTCGGGGCGAGCGGGAGGGTCAGATACGCAGTATTTT
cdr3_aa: CASSSGRAGGSDTQYF

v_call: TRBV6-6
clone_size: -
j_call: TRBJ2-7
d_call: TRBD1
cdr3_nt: TGTGCCAGCACCGTGACCACAGGGGGCTACGAGCAGTACTTC
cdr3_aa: CASTVTTGGYEQYF